The next 10 T cell receptor beta chains were all read from a single sample in a study of neurological immune-mediated disorders (dated by TCRdb to between 2018 and 2021). The library was built by means of 5' RACE. TCRdb lists the instrument as Illumina HiSeq 2500. TCRdb itself trimmed the public reads at Q25 with fastp, ran MiXCR and retained productive beta chains. Identical CDR3 proteins give one entry, which carries the most common genes and DNA. The sample records about 82,000 distinct CDR3 sequences, approximately 2.8% of which are singletons. 1.1% of the sample goes to the ten largest clones. Material for sequencing was PBMCs. Receptor source: a woman aged 25 to 45 with multiple sclerosis.

This clonotype has ten or more counts. The V and J genes are TRBV2 and TRBJ2-3, with D maybe TRBD2 (6 bases). Germline loops: CDR1 SNHLY, CDR2 FYNNEI. Trimming shortened V by 6 bases and J by 0 bases, and 34 bases separated the two germline ends. The CDR3 spans 22 residues. The CDR3 here is CASRGLTPTTPIPRTSTDTQYF. The CDR3, as DNA: TGTGCCAGCAGGGGACTTACGCCAACTACACCTATTCCTCGAACCAGCACAGATACGCAGTATTTT. Drawing the rest from reference TRBV2 and TRBJ2-3, the complete variable domain is EPEVTQTPSHQVTQMGQEVILRCVPISNHLYFYWYRQILGQKVEFLVSFYNNEISEKSEIFDDQFSVERPDGSNFTLKIRSTKLEDSAMYFCASRGLTPTTPIPRTSTDTQYFGPGTRLTVL.

This clonotype was recorded at least ten times. This chain joins TRBV20-1 and TRBJ2-1; weak D call: TRBD1 (5 bases). The CDR3 extends over 14 amino acids. Trimming took 6 bases from V and 6 from J, leaving 18 bases between them. Germline V gene lookup returns CDR1 DFQATT and CDR2 SNEGSKA (reference sequence). CDR3 amino acids: CSATVLGAPNEQFF. CDR3 sequence (DNA): TGCAGTGCCACGGTGTTAGGGGCCCCCAATGAGCAGTTCTTC.

This clonotype was recorded many times. This chain joins TRBV20-1 and TRBJ2-3; 8 bases match TRBD2. V gave up 0 bases and J gave up 0 bases; unmatched junction bases: 8. Per the germline V gene, CDR1 is DFQATT and CDR2 is SNEGSKA (reference sequence). The length of the CDR3 is 17 residues. The CDR3 is CSARDYKAGASTDTQYF. CDR3 DNA: TGCAGTGCTAGAGATTATAAAGCGGGGGCTAGCACAGATACGCAGTATTTT.

This clonotype was recorded many times. The genes are TRBV7-9 and TRBJ2-7, with D perhaps matching TRBD2 (5 bases). Germline V gene sequence: CDR1 SEHNR, CDR2 FQNEAQ (reference sequence). V dropped 5 bases and J dropped 6 bases, with 17 bases sitting between them. The CDR3 has 14 residues. The CDR3 DNA reads as TGTGCCAGCAGCAGTAAACTAGAGCATGGCGAGCAGTACTTC. This sequence encodes CASSSKLEHGEQYF.

This clonotype was picked up many times. The rearrangement joins TRBV11-2 to TRBJ1-4; a possible D gene is TRBD1 (5 bases). Germline-derived CDR1 and CDR2 are SGHAT and FQNNGV. The CDR3 runs to 18 residues. This CDR3 reads CAQQSQGGGICTNEKLFF. CDR3 in DNA: TGTGCGCAGCAGAGCCAGGGCGGCGGGATCTGCACTAATGAAAAACTGTTTTTT.

This clonotype was recorded many times. The V and J genes are TRBV6-6 and TRBJ1-6; D is unresolved. The V gene's germline CDR1 is MNHNY and CDR2 SVGAGI (reference sequence). Deletions cut 3 bases from V and 14 bases from J, with 20 bases between. This CDR3 has 15 residues. The CDR3: CASSYGRSRGQTLHF. The CDR3 coding sequence is TGTGCCAGCAGTTATGGACGCAGCCGAGGTCAAACCCTCCACTTT.

There are many counts of this clonotype. The V gene is TRBV6-5, the J gene TRBJ2-7; TRBD1 agrees at 9 bases. V was pared by 4 bases and J by 4 bases, with 2 bases of the junction left unmatched. Germline CDR1 MNHEY, CDR2 SVGAGI. The CDR3 spans 13 residues. CDR3 loop: CASSLDRGYEQYF. The CDR3 DNA sequence: TGTGCCAGCAGTTTAGACAGGGGGTACGAGCAGTACTTC.

This clonotype was recorded at least ten times. The gene calls are TRBV20-1 and TRBJ2-4, with 9 positions matching TRBD1. V was clipped by 0 bases and J by 7 bases; unmatched bases: 7. The V gene's germline CDR1 is DFQATT and CDR2 SNEGSKA (reference sequence). The CDR3 is 15 residues long. The CDR3 bases are TGCAGTGCTAGAGATGGGACAGGGAGGATGAACATTCAGTACTTC. It specifies CSARDGTGRMNIQYF.

This clonotype appeared many times. The V and J genes are TRBV27 and TRBJ2-7; perhaps TRBD2 as D (6 bases). The V gene's germline CDR1 is MNHEY and CDR2 SMNVEV (reference sequence). The V end was cut by 5 bases, the J end by 0 bases, with 17 bases between. The CDR3 totals 16 residues. The CDR3 loop is CASSPSWGRSSYEQYF. CDR3 DNA: TGTGCCAGCAGTCCTTCTTGGGGGAGGAGCTCCTACGAGCAGTACTTC.

This clonotype is categorized as medium-sized. The rearrangement joins TRBV5-1 to TRBJ2-1; D not resolved. CDR1 is SGHRS, CDR2 YFSETQ, per germline. V was clipped by 2 bases and J by 10 bases, with 7 bases between them. The CDR3 contains 11 residues. CDR3: CASSLTEEQFF. The DNA of the CDR3 is TGCGCCAGCAGCTTAACGGAAGAGCAGTTCTTC.